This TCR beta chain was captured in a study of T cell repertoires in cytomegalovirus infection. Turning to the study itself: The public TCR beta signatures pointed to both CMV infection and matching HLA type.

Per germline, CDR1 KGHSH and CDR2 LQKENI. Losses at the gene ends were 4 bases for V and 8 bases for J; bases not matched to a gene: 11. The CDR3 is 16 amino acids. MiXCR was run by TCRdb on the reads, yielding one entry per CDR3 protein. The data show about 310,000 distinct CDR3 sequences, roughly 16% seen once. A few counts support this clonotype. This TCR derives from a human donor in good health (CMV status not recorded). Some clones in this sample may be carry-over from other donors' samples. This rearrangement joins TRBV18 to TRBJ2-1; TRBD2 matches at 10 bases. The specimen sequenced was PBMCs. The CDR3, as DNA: TGTGCCAGCTCACAAAACAGCGGGGGGGCCTCGGATGAGCAGTTCTTC. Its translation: CASSQNSGGASDEQFF.